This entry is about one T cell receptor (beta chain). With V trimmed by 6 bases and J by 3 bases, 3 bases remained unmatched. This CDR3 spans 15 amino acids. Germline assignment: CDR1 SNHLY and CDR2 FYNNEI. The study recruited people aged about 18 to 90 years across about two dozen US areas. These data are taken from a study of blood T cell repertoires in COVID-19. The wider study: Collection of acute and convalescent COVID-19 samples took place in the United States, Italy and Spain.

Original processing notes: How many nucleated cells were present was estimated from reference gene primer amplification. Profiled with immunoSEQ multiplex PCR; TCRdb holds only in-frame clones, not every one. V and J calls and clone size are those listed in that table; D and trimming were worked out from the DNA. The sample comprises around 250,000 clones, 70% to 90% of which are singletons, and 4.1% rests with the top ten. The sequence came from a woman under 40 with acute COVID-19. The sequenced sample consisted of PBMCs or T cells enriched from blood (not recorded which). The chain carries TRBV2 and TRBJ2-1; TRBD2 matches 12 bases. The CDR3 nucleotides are TGTGCCAGCAGCCGACTAGCGGGAGACTACAATGAGCAGTTCTTC. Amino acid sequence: CASSRLAGDYNEQFF.